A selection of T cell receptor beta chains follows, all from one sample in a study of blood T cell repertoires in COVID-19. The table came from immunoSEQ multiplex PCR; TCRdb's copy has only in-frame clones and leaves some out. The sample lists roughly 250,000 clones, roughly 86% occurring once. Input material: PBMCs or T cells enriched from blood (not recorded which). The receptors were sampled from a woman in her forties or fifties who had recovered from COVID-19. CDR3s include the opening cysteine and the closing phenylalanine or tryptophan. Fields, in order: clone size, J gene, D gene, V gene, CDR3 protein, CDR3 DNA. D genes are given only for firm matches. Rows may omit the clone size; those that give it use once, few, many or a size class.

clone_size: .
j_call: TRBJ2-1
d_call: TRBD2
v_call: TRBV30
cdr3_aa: CAWIKGLAGDKFF
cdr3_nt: TGTGCCTGGATTAAGGGACTAGCGGGAGATAAGTTCTTC

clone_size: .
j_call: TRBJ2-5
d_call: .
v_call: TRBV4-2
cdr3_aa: CASSQPGGTDDRETQYF
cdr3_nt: TGTGCCAGCAGCCAGCCCGGCGGGACGGACGACCGAGAGACCCAGTACTTC

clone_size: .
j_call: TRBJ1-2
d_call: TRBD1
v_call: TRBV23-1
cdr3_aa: CASRTGQPGIYYGYTF
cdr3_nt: TGCGCCAGCAGGACGGGACAGCCAGGAATTTACTATGGCTACACCTTC

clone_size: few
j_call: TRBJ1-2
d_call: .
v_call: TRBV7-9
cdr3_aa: CASSQAGTGALGYTF
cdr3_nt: TGTGCCAGCAGCCAAGCCGGGACTGGGGCGCTTGGCTACACCTTC

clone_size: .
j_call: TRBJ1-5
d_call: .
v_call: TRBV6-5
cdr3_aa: CASRAGGSNQPQHF
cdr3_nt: TGTGCCAGCAGAGCGGGAGGCAGCAATCAGCCCCAGCATTTT

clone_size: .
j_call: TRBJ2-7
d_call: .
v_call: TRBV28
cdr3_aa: CASSPRPPTYEQYF
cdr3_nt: TGTGCCAGCAGCCCCCGTCCTCCAACATACGAGCAGTACTTC

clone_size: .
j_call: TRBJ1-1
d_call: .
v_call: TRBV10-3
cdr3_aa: CATQSEDTEAFF
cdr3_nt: TGTGCCACACAATCGGAGGACACTGAAGCTTTCTTT

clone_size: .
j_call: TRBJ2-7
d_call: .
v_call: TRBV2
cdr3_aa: CASSERETEYF
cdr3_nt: TGTGCCAGCAGTGAACGGGAAACAGAGTACTTC

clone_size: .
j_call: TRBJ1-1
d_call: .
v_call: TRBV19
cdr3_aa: CASQTGSEAFF
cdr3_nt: TGTGCCAGCCAGACCGGGAGCGAAGCTTTCTTT

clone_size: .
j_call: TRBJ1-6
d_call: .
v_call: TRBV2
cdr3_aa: CASQRTGQMNSPLHF
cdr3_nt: TGTGCCAGCCAGAGAACGGGACAAATGAATTCACCCCTCCACTTT

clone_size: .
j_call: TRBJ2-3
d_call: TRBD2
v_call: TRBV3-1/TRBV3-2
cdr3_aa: CASSLTSGSWGDTQYF
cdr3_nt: TGTGCCAGCAGCCTGACTAGCGGGAGCTGGGGAGATACGCAGTATTTT

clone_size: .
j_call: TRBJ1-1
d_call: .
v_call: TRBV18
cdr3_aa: CASSPPGQSSMNTEAFF
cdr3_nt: TGTGCCAGCTCACCACCGGGGCAGAGTAGTATGAACACTGAAGCTTTCTTT

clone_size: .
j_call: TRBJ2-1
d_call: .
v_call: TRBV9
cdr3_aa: CASSEGKGGYNEQFF
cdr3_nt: TGTGCCAGCAGCGAGGGGAAGGGGGGGTACAATGAGCAGTTCTTC

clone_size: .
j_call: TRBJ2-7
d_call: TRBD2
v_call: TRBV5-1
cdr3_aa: CASSLGGLAESYEQYF
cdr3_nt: TGCGCCAGCAGCTTGGGGGGACTAGCGGAATCCTACGAGCAGTACTTC

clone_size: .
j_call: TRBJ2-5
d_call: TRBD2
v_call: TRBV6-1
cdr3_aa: CASSEQVSGMKTQYF
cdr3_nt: TGTGCCAGCAGTGAACAAGTTAGCGGGATGAAGACCCAGTACTTC

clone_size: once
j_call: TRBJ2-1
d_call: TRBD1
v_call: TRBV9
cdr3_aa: CASDRAGSGSYNEQFF
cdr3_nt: TGTGCCAGCGACAGGGCTGGTTCTGGCTCCTACAATGAGCAGTTCTTC